A selection of T cell receptor beta chains follows, all from one sample in a study of T cells in Graves' hyperthyroidism and ophthalmopathy. MiXCR, applied by TCRdb to the multiplex PCR reads, yields one record per CDR3 protein. There are about 350,000 distinct CDR3 sequences in the sample; roughly 14% occur only once, and just under 25% lies in the top ten. Input material: blood. These receptor sequences come from a woman aged 30 to 39 with Graves' hyperthyroidism. The CDR3 runs from the conserved cysteine through the conserved F or W. D genes are given only for firm matches. The size of a clone is reported for some rows only, either as once, few or many, or as a class for expanded clones.

v_gene	abundance	d_gene	j_gene	CDR3nt	CDR3aa
TRBV11-2	NA	NA	TRBJ1-1	TGTGCCAGCAGCTTAAGGCTACACTTGAACACTGAAGCTTTCTTT	CASSLRLHLNTEAFF
TRBV6-1	NA	NA	TRBJ2-3	TGTGCCAGGTTCGCAGTGGGTACGCAGTATTTT	CARFAVGTQYF
TRBV19	few	NA	TRBJ2-1	TGTGCCAGTAGTACGCAAGGGACCGCAAGGGAACAGTTCTTC	CASSTQGTAREQFF
TRBV20-1	many	TRBD2	TRBJ2-3	TGCAGTGCTAGACTAGCGGGAGTACAAGCAGATACGCAGTATTTT	CSARLAGVQADTQYF
TRBV15	few	NA	TRBJ1-5	TGTGCCACCAGCAGAGGTCGAGAGTTAAGCAATCAGCCCCAGCATTTT	CATSRGRELSNQPQHF
TRBV29-1	NA	TRBD2	TRBJ2-7	TGCAGCGTTAGCGGGAGCTCCTACCTATCCTACGAGCAGTACTTC	CSVSGSSYLSYEQYF
TRBV12-3/TRBV12-4	few	TRBD2	TRBJ2-4	TGTGCCAGCAGTTTTGAGGCGGGAGGGCCGTGGCACATTCAGTACTTC	CASSFEAGGPWHIQYF
TRBV3-1	few	NA	TRBJ2-1	TGTGCCAGCAGCCTAGGCTGGAAGAACAATGAGCAGTTCTTC	CASSLGWKNNEQFF
TRBV2	many	TRBD2	TRBJ2-1	TGTGCCAGCACAGCGGGAGGTGGGGAGCAGTTCTTC	CASTAGGGEQFF
TRBV19	NA	NA	TRBJ2-1	TGTGCCAGTAGCCTCGGGCCTTATGAGCAGTTCTTC	CASSLGPYEQFF
TRBV6-2/TRBV6-3	many	NA	TRBJ2-2	TGTGCCAGCAGGGTACACCTCACCGGGGAGCTGTTTTTT	CASRVHLTGELFF
TRBV6-2/TRBV6-3	many	TRBD2	TRBJ2-1	TGTGCCAGCAGTTACAGTATTAGCGGGAAGAGAAATGAGCAGTTCTTC	CASSYSISGKRNEQFF
TRBV3-1	NA	NA	TRBJ2-7	TGTGCCAGCAGCCCTTCGAGGGTAGCCTACGAGCAGTACTTC	CASSPSRVAYEQYF
TRBV28	many	NA	TRBJ1-1	TGTGCCAGCAGTACCGACAGGTTAACTGAAGCTTTCTTT	CASSTDRLTEAFF
TRBV7-3	many	TRBD2	TRBJ2-3	TGTGCCAGCACACGGACTAGCGGGAGGGCCCTGGGTACGCAGTATTTT	CASTRTSGRALGTQYF
TRBV27	few	TRBD2	TRBJ2-1	TGTGCCAGCAGTACCGGACTAGCGGACCTTTACAATGAGCAGTTCTTC	CASSTGLADLYNEQFF
TRBV20-1	many	NA	TRBJ2-2	TGCAGTGCCCGGAGGGCAGGGGCCCTCATCACCGGGGAGCTGTTTTTT	CSARRAGALITGELFF
TRBV5-6	NA	NA	TRBJ2-3	TGTGCCAGCAGCTTGGGCCAGCGCCGCACAGATACGCAGTATTTT	CASSLGQRRTDTQYF
TRBV12-3/TRBV12-4	few	NA	TRBJ2-2	TGTGCCAGCACCCCGGTGGTCGTCGCGAACACCGGGGAGCTGTTTTTT	CASTPVVVANTGELFF
TRBV20-1	NA	NA	TRBJ2-3	TGCAGTGCTAGACTGTCCGGAACTAGACGCACAGATACGCAGTATTTT	CSARLSGTRRTDTQYF
TRBV27	few	TRBD2	TRBJ2-5	TGTGCCAGCAGACTCAAAGGAACGGGACTAGAGGGAGAGACCCAGTACTTC	CASRLKGTGLEGETQYF
TRBV24-1	many	TRBD1	TRBJ2-5	TGTGCCACCAGTGACGTGGGACAGGGTAAACAAGAGACCCAGTACTTC	CATSDVGQGKQETQYF
TRBV28	many	NA	TRBJ1-1	TGTGCCAGCATTCCCGGACAGCGAAACACTGAAGCTTTCTTT	CASIPGQRNTEAFF
TRBV4-1	NA	NA	TRBJ1-5	TGCGCCAGCAGCCAAGATAGGTGGGATGGGCAGCCCCAGCATTTT	CASSQDRWDGQPQHF
TRBV5-1	few	TRBD2	TRBJ2-3	TGCGCCTCCGGGGAGGGGATAGTGTCGACAGATACGCAGTATTTT	CASGEGIVSTDTQYF
TRBV27	many	NA	TRBJ2-1	TGTGCCAGCGCCTCGCCCCCACGGACGAGGGTTGATGAGCAGTTCTTC	CASASPPRTRVDEQFF
TRBV11-2	NA	TRBD2	TRBJ2-1	TGTGCCAGCAGCTTAGAGGGCGGGAGGCCCTACAATGAGCAGTTCTTC	CASSLEGGRPYNEQFF
TRBV30	once	TRBD2	TRBJ2-1	TGTGCCTGGAGTAAGGGCGGGAGGGAGATAGATGAGCAGTTCTTC	CAWSKGGREIDEQFF